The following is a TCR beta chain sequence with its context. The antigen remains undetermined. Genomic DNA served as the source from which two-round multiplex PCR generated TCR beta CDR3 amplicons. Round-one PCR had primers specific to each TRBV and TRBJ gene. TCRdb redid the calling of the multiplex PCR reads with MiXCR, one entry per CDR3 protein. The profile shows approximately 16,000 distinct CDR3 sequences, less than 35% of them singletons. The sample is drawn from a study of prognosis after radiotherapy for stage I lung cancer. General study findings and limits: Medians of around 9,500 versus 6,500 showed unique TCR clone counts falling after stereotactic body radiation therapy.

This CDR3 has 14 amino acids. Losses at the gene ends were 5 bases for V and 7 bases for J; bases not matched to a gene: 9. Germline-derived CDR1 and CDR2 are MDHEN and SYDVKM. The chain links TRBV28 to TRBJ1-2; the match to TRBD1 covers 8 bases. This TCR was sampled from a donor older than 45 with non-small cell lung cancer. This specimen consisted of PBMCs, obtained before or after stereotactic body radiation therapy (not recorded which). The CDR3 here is CASSAAGQGSGYTF. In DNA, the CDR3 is TGTGCCAGCAGTGCGGCCGGACAGGGCAGTGGCTACACCTTC.